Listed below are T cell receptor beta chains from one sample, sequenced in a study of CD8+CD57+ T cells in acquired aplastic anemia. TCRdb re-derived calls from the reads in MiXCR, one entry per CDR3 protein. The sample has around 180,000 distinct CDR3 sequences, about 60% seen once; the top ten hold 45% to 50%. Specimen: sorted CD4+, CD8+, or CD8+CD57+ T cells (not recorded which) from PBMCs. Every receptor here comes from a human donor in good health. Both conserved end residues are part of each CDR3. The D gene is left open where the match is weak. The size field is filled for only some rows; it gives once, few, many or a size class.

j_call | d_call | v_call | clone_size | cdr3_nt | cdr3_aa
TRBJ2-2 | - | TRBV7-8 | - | TGTGCCAGCAGTCAGACAGGACGCGGCACCGGGGAGCTGTTTTTT | CASSQTGRGTGELFF
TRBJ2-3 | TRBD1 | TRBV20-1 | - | TGCAGTGCTAGTCACACGTTGACAGGGAATACGCAGTATTTT | CSASHTLTGNTQYF
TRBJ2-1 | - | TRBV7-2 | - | TGTGCCAGCAGCTTACTTCCTGTCAATGAGCAGTTCTTC | CASSLLPVNEQFF
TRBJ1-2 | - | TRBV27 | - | TGTGCCAGCAGTACCCAGGGAGCTAACTATGGCTACACCTTC | CASSTQGANYGYTF
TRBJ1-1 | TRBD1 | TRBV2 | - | TGTGCCAGCAGGCACACTCCGACAGGGGTGAGAACTGAAGCTTTCTTT | CASRHTPTGVRTEAFF
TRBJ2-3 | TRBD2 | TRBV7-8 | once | TGTGCCAGCAGCTTAGACGCCGGGGGGACAGATACGCAGTATTTT | CASSLDAGGTDTQYF
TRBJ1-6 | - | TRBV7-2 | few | TGTGCCAGCAGCTCCCAGGGTAATAATTCACCCCTCCACTTT | CASSSQGNNSPLHF
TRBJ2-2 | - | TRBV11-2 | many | TGTGCCAGCAGCTTAGGGCAGGGGATTTACACCGGGGAGCTGTTTTTT | CASSLGQGIYTGELFF
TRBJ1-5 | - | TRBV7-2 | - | TGTGCCAGCAGCCCAGCGGCCAGCAATCAGCCCCAGCATTTT | CASSPAASNQPQHF
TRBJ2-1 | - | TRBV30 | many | TGTGCCTGGACAGATTACAATGAGCAGTTCTTC | CAWTDYNEQFF
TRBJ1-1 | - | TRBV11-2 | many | TGTGCCAGCAGCTTGGGGGAAGGGGACACTGAAGCTTTCTTT | CASSLGEGDTEAFF
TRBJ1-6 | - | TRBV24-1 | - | TGTGCCACCAGTGATTCTCGGACACTCTCACCCCTCCACTTT | CATSDSRTLSPLHF
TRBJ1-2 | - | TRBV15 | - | TGTGCCACCAGCAGAGAGGGGGCGATCTATGGCTACACCTTC | CATSREGAIYGYTF
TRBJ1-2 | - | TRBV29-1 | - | TGCAGCGTTGATGAATCAGGATATGGCTACACCTTC | CSVDESGYGYTF
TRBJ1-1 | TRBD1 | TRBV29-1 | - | TGCAGCGTCGACGACAGGGGGCAAGGCACTGAAGCTTTCTTT | CSVDDRGQGTEAFF
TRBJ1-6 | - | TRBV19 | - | TGTGCCAGTAGTATGGGGGCAGAAATTTCTTCACCCCTCCACTTT | CASSMGAEISSPLHF
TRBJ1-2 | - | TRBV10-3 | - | TGTGCCATCAGTGAAAGGGGTGACTATGGCTACACCTTC | CAISERGDYGYTF
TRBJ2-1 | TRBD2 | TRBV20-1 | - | TGCAGTGCTAGAGATTGGGGACTAGCGGGAGACAATGAGCAGTTCTTC | CSARDWGLAGDNEQFF
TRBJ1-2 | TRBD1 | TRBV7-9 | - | TGTGCCAGCAGTCAGGACACTGGACAGGGTTATGGCTACACCTTC | CASSQDTGQGYGYTF
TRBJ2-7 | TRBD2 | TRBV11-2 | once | TGTGCCAGCAGCCATACCCTAGCGGGAGTCGGAGAGCAGTACTTC | CASSHTLAGVGEQYF
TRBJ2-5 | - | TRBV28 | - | TGTGCCAGCAGTCTCACCTTCAGGCAAGAGACCCAGTACTTC | CASSLTFRQETQYF
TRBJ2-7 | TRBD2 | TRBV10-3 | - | TGTGCCATCAGTGACAGTCGACTAGCGGGAGCCCTAGATTTCTCCTACGAGCAGTACTTC | CAISDSRLAGALDFSYEQYF
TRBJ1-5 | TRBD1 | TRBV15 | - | TGTGCCACCAGCAGGGGGACAGGGGGCCAGGCGACTCAGCCCCAGCATTTT | CATSRGTGGQATQPQHF
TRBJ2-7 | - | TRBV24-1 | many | TGTGCCACAATTACATGCTCCTACGAGCAGTACTTC | CATITCSYEQYF
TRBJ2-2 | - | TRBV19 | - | TGTGCCAGTAGTATAGATGGCCGGACCGGGGAGCTGTTTTTT | CASSIDGRTGELFF
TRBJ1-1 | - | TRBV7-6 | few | TGTGCCAGCAGCTTTGATCGTTACGAAGCTTTCTTT | CASSFDRYEAFF
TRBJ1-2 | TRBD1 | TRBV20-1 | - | TGCAGTGCTAGCGGACAGGGTTTCTATGGCTACACCTTC | CSASGQGFYGYTF
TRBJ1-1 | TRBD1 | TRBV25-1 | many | TGTGCCAGCAGTGAAGACAGGGCCGTGAACACTGAAGCTTTCTTT | CASSEDRAVNTEAFF
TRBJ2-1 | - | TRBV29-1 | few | TGCAGCGTTGGACAGTCCCAAGGCAATGAGCAGTTCTTC | CSVGQSQGNEQFF
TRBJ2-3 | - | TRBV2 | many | TGTGCCAGCAGTGACACACATCCGACTAGAGTCGGCACAGATACGCAGTATTTT | CASSDTHPTRVGTDTQYF
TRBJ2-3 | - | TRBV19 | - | TGTGCCAGTAGTATTGAGCAGGGGAGAGATACGCAGTATTTT | CASSIEQGRDTQYF
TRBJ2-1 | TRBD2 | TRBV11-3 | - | TGTGCCAGCAGCTTATGCTCGCTAGCTGGCGGGAGGGGGAGTGAGCAGTTCTTC | CASSLCSLAGGRGSEQFF
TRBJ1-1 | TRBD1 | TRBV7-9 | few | TGTGGTACAGGGGACACTGAAGCTTTCTTT | CGTGDTEAFF
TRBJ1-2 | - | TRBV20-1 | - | TGCAGTGCTAGAGAAAGTGACTCGGGGATTGGCTATGGCTACACCTTC | CSARESDSGIGYGYTF
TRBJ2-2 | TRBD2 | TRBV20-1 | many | TGCAGTGCCGGGACTAGCGGGAGGAACACCGGGGAGCTGTTTTTT | CSAGTSGRNTGELFF
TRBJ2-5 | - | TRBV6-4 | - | TGTGCCAGCAGTGAGGACCTCGGGGACACCCAAGAGACCCAGTACTTC | CASSEDLGDTQETQYF
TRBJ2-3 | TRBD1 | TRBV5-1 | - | TGCGCCAGCAGCCTCCAGGGGGTTAGCACAGATACGCAGTATTTT | CASSLQGVSTDTQYF
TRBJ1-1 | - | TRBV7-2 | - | TGTGCCAGCGGTCCCGCGGCGAACACTGAGGCTTTCTTT | CASGPAANTEAFF
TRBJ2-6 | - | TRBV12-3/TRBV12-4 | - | TGTGCCAGCAGTTTATACGGCAGGGGCCACCGGGAGGTTGAAGCTTTC | CASSLYGRGHREVEAF
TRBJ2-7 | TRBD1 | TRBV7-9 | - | TGTGCCAGCAGCAGAACAGGGACAGACGAGCAGTACTTC | CASSRTGTDEQYF